This passage covers 17 T cell receptor beta chains from one sample sequenced in a study of blood T cells in healthy people across ages. Next came a second PCR, run for about 6 to 11 cycles, which used a sample-barcoded 5' primer along with a J-beta primer mix. TCRdb redid the calling of the 5' RACE reads with MiXCR, one entry per CDR3 protein. The sample records about 580,000 distinct CDR3 sequences, roughly 48% being singletons. Material for sequencing was blood. The receptors stem from a man of 80 years or more in good health.

The rearrangement joins TRBV12-5 to TRBJ2-5; TRBD1 aligns across 12 bases. Germline CDR1 LGHNT, CDR2 FRNRAP. CDR3 size: 16 residues. Trimming cost V 6 bases and J 1 base; bases outside gene matches: 6. CDR3: CASGPGTGGLQETQYF. CDR3 coding DNA: TGTGCTAGTGGCCCAGGGACAGGGGGCCTCCAAGAGACCCAGTACTTC. Together with reference TRBV12-5 and TRBJ2-5, the CDR3 gives the full variable domain: DARVTQTPRHKVTEMGQEVTMRCQPILGHNTVFWYRQTMMQGLELLAYFRNRAPLDDSGMPKDRFSAEMPDATLATLKIQPSEPRDSAVYFCASGPGTGGLQETQYFGPGTRLLVL.

The chain has TRBV6-2 or TRBV6-3 and TRBJ1-5; D is uncertain. Trimming removed 4 bases at V and 4 bases at J, with 20 bases between. From germline, CDR1 is MNHEY and CDR2 SVGEGT. This CDR3 contains 17 residues. The CDR3 region has the DNA TGTGCCAGCAGTTTCTACCCTTCTCTCGACCCGAATCAGCCCCAGCATTTT. Translation gives CASSFYPSLDPNQPQHF.

The chain carries TRBV29-1 and TRBJ2-3, with D perhaps matching TRBD1 (6 bases). This CDR3 is built from 13 residues. V lost 7 bases, J lost 2 bases, and 13 bases lay in between. Germline CDR1 SQVTM, CDR2 ANQGSEA. The CDR3 sequence: CSAQTGYTDTQYF. As DNA, the CDR3 is TGCAGCGCACAAACAGGGTACACAGATACGCAGTATTTT.

This clonotype was detected only a few times. This chain uses TRBV5-1 with TRBJ2-3; possibly TRBD1 for D (6 bases). Germline lookup yields CDR1 SGHRS and CDR2 YFSETQ. Trimming removed 4 bases at V and 0 bases at J, with 12 bases between. CDR3 length: 15 residues. The CDR3 here is CASSKDSSSTDTQYF. CDR3 sequence (DNA): TGCGCCAGCAGCAAGGACAGCTCTAGCACAGATACGCAGTATTTT.

This clonotype was found many times. This rearrangement joins TRBV6-6 to TRBJ2-1; D uncertain. The CDR3 runs to 16 residues. V was pared by 8 bases and J by 3 bases, with 20 bases between. Germline V lookup: CDR1 MNHNY, CDR2 SVGAGI (reference sequence). The CDR3 DNA is TGTGCCAGCCGAAATCAAAGACTTGCGAACTACAATGAGCAGTTCTTC. Translating it yields CASRNQRLANYNEQFF.

This clonotype was detected only a few times. The chain is built from TRBV9 and TRBJ2-1; 8 bases align to TRBD2. The V and J ends lost 4 bases and 7 bases, in that order; junction bases with no gene match: 16. Germline-derived CDR1 and CDR2 are SGDLS and YYNGEE. The CDR3 is made up of 17 amino acids. The CDR3 here is CASSYLPSVGGRNEQFF. In nucleotides, the CDR3 is TGTGCCAGCAGCTATCTCCCCAGTGTAGGCGGGAGGAATGAGCAGTTCTTC.

This clonotype is a singleton in its sample. This chain links TRBV20-1 with TRBJ1-1; D is uncertain. Germline lookup yields CDR1 DFQATT and CDR2 SNEGSKA (reference sequence). The length of the CDR3 is 15 residues. V was pared by 0 bases and J by 1 base, with 12 bases between. The CDR3 coding sequence is TGCAGTGCTAGAGATCGAGAGGGTAGGAACACTGAAGCTTTCTTT. This codes for CSARDREGRNTEAFF.

This clonotype has only a few counts. V and J are TRBV29-1 and TRBJ2-3; D gene uncertain. CDR1 and CDR2 from the germline V gene are SQVTM and ANQGSEA. CDR3 length: 13 amino acids. The V and J ends lost 7 bases and 4 bases respectively, with 15 bases between them. The CDR3 DNA is TGCAGCGCTATACAAACACGAGCAGATACGCAGTATTTT. It specifies CSAIQTRADTQYF.

This chain uses TRBV6-2 or TRBV6-3 with TRBJ1-1, with TRBD1 as a possible D gene (6 bases). Germline values: CDR1 MNHEY, CDR2 SVGEGT. This CDR3 contains 18 residues. Between the trimmed V and J ends, which lost 0 bases and 4 bases, there was a span of 21 bases. In DNA, the CDR3 is TGTGCCAGCAGTTACTCGATAACTTTGGGGGGGCTCGGCACTGAAGCTTTCTTT. Its translation: CASSYSITLGGLGTEAFF.

With regard to this clonotype: The conserved final phenylalanine or tryptophan is absent from the CDR3, which likely points to a read error. The V gene is TRBV3-1, the J gene TRBJ2-1, with unresolved D. This CDR3 has 13 residues. The germline V gene encodes CDR1 LGHDT and CDR2 YNNKEL (reference sequence). Trimming took off 0 bases at V and 8 bases at J, with 8 bases between the two ends. DNA of the CDR3: TGTGCCAGCAGCCAAGATAGTACGTATGAGCAGTTCTTA. Translated: CASSQDSTYEQFL.

V is TRBV18 and J is TRBJ2-1; 13 nucleotides align to TRBD2. Trimming removed 4 bases from V and 5 bases from J; junction bases left unmatched: 2. The CDR3 loop spans 15 amino acids. Germline V lookup: CDR1 KGHSH, CDR2 LQKENI. The CDR3 here is CASSRGLAGDNEQFF. CDR3 nucleotide sequence: TGTGCCAGCTCACGCGGACTAGCGGGGGACAATGAGCAGTTCTTC.

The chain uses TRBV11-2 and TRBJ2-2; weak D call: TRBD1 (5 bases). The CDR3 contains 14 residues. CDR1 and CDR2 from the germline V gene are SGHAT and FQNNGV. Trimming removed 5 bases from V and 6 bases from J, with 13 bases in between. The CDR3 is CASSVQVIAGELFF. The CDR3 coding sequence is TGTGCCAGCAGCGTACAGGTTATAGCCGGGGAGCTGTTTTTT.

The chain employs TRBV29-1 and TRBJ2-5; 8 nucleotides match TRBD2. The J call may be in error: the DNA end matches TRBJ2-7 better. CDR3 size: 15 residues. CDR1 and CDR2 (germline): SQVTM, ANQGSEA. CDR3 in DNA: TGCAGCGTTTCCGGAAGCGGGACTAGTATCCACGAGCAGTACTTC. Its translation is CSVSGSGTSIHEQYF.

This rearrangement joins TRBV20-1 to TRBJ2-1, with TRBD2 matching over 10 bases. From germline, CDR1 is DFQATT and CDR2 SNEGSKA (reference sequence). The CDR3 extends over 16 amino acids. V lost 3 bases to trimming and J lost 2 bases; unmatched junction nucleotides: 7. CDR3: CSASKTSGPTYNEQFF. In DNA, the CDR3 is TGCAGTGCTAGTAAGACTAGCGGGCCTACCTACAATGAGCAGTTCTTC.

The chain combines TRBV29-1 with TRBJ2-5; 7 positions match TRBD2. V dropped 6 bases and J dropped 5; count of bases not matched to a gene: 6. CDR3 length equals 12 residues. Germline CDR1 is SQVTM and CDR2 is ANQGSEA. The CDR3 DNA reads as TGCAGCGTCACGGCCGGGGGGGAGACCCAGTACTTC. Amino acid sequence: CSVTAGGETQYF. Complete variable domain (other parts from reference TRBV29-1 and TRBJ2-5): SAVISQKPSRDICQRGTSLTIQCQVDSQVTMMFWYRQQPGQSLTLIATANQGSEATYESGFVIDKFPISRPNLTFSTLTVSNMSPEDSSIYLCSVTAGGETQYFGPGTRLLVL.

This chain links TRBV3-1 with TRBJ1-2; 7 nucleotides match TRBD1. Germline V gene data show CDR1 as LGHDT and CDR2 as YNNKEL (reference sequence). The CDR3 totals 15 residues. Unmatched junction bases numbered 12, after V lost 4 bases and J lost 7 bases. CDR3 loop: CASSPGGTGAGGYTF. CDR3 DNA: TGTGCCAGCAGCCCCGGGGGAACAGGGGCGGGTGGCTACACCTTC.

For this clonotype: A read error may account for a junction end that differs from germline. The chain recombines TRBV29-1 with TRBJ1-2, with TRBD1 as a possible D gene (6 bases). The CDR3 has 16 residues. Germline CDR1 is SQVTM and CDR2 is ANQGSEA. The CDR3 region has the DNA TGCGGCGTCCCAGGGCAGGGGCCCGTCGGAAACTATGGCTACACCTTC. This sequence encodes CGVPGQGPVGNYGYTF.